Following are 4 T cell receptor beta chains from one sample sequenced in a study of tissue T cells after allogeneic stem cell transplantation. Generated by immunoSEQ multiplex PCR, the TCRdb table keeps only in-frame clones and is missing some. The data contain about 6,700 clones, around 78% of them singletons. Sample: skin, taken at autopsy. The receptor set was obtained from a male patient at least 60 years old with steroid-refractory graft-versus-host disease after an allogeneic stem cell transplant. Some T cells may be provided by the graft donor.

This chain uses TRBV28 with TRBJ1-3, with TRBD1 as a possible D gene (5 bases). The germline V gene encodes CDR1 MDHEN and CDR2 SYDVKM. This CDR3 has 17 residues. The V end was cut by 3 bases, the J end by 0 bases, with 15 bases between. Here the CDR3 reads CASSFVPGIPSGNTIYF. The CDR3 DNA reads as TGTGCCAGCAGTTTTGTCCCAGGGATTCCCTCTGGAAACACCATATATTTT.

This clone was counted a few times. The gene calls are TRBV7-2 and TRBJ1-6; D may be TRBD1 (5 bases). Germline CDR1 SGHTA, CDR2 FQGNSA. V lost 1 base, J lost 9 bases, and 7 bases lay in between. The CDR3 spans 13 residues. This CDR3 is CASSLEGTSPLHF. CDR3 nucleotides: TGTGCCAGCAGCTTAGAAGGGACTTCACCCCTCCACTTT.

V and J are TRBV7-9 and TRBJ2-7, with TRBD1 as a possible D gene (5 bases). The CDR3 runs 14 residues. CDR1 SEHNR and CDR2 FQNEAQ come from the germline V gene (reference sequence). The ends were cut back, 3 bases at V and 2 bases at J, with 11 bases in the middle. The CDR3 nucleotides are TGTGCCAGCAGCTTTCCTCCAGGGACCTACGAGCAGTACTTC. This encodes CASSFPPGTYEQYF.

This clone has more than one count but fewer than ten. The chain employs TRBV24-1 and TRBJ2-2, with 16 bases identical to TRBD2. CDR1 is KGHDR and CDR2 is SFDVKD in the germline V gene. V lost 4 bases and J lost 2; bases outside the gene matches: 12. This CDR3 is built from 21 residues. The CDR3 nucleotides read TGTGCCACCAGTGACACCTATGCCGGGACTAGCGGGGGGGCCAACACCGGGGAGCTGTTTTTT. The encoded protein is CATSDTYAGTSGGANTGELFF.